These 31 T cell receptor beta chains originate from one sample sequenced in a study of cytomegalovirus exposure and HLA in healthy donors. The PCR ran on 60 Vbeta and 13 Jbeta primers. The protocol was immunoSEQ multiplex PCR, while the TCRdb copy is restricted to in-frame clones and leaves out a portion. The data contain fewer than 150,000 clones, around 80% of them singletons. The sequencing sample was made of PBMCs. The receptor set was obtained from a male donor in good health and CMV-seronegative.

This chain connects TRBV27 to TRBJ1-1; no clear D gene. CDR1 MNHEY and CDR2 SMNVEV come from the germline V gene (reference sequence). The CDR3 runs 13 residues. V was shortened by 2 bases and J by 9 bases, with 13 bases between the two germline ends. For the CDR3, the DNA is TGTGCCAGCAGTTTAGATGGTCGCGTAAAAGCTTTCTTT. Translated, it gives CASSLDGRVKAFF.

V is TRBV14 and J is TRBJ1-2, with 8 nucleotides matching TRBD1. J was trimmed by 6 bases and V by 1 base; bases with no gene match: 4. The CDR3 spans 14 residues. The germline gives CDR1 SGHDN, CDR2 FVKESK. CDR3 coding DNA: TGTGCCAGCAGCCAAGTCACAGGGGGTAATGGCTACACCTTC. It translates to CASSQVTGGNGYTF. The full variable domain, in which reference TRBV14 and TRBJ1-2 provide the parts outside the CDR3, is EAGVTQFPSHSVIEKGQTVTLRCDPISGHDNLYWYRRVMGKEIKFLLHFVKESKQDESGMPNNRFLAERTGGTYSTLKVQPAELEDSGVYFCASSQVTGGNGYTFGSGTRLTVV.

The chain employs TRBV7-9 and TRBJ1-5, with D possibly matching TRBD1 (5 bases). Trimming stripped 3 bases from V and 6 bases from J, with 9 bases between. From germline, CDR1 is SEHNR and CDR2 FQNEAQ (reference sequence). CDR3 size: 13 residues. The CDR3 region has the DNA TGTGCCAGCAGCTTTGGGGGAGGTCAGCCCCAGCATTTT. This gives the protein CASSFGGGQPQHF.

The CDR3 DNA follows: TGTGCCAGCAGCTTACAGGATCAGCCCCAGCATTTT. It translates to CASSLQDQPQHF. The chain joins TRBV7-6 to TRBJ1-5, with D unclear. The V end lost 2 bases, the J end lost 5 bases, and 4 bases lay between the germline ends. This CDR3 comprises 12 residues. Germline V gene data show CDR1 as SGHVS and CDR2 as FNYEAQ.

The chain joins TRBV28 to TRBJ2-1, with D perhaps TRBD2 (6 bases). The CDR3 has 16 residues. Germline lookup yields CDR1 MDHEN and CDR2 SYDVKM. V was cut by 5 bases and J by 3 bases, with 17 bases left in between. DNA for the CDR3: TGTGCCAGCAGTCCCCTGGCAGGGAGGCTCTACAATGAGCAGTTCTTC. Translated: CASSPLAGRLYNEQFF.

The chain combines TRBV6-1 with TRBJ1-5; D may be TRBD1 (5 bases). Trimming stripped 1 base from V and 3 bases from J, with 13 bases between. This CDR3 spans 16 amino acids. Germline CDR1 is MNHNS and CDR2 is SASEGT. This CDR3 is CASSEGPRQYNQPQHF. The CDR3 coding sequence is TGTGCCAGCAGTGAAGGGCCCCGACAGTACAATCAGCCCCAGCATTTT.

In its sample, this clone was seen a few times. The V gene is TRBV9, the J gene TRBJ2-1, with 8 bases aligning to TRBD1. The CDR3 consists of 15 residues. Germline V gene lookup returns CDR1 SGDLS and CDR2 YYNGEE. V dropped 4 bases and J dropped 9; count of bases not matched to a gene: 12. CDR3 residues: CASSPIAQGASEQFF. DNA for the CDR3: TGTGCCAGCAGCCCTATCGCCCAGGGGGCGTCTGAGCAGTTCTTC.

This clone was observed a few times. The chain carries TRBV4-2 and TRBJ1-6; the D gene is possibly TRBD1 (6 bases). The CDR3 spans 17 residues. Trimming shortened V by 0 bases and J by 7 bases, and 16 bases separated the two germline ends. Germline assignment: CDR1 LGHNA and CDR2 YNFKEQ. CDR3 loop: CASSQDLRGTGNSPLHF. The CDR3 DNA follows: TGTGCCAGCAGCCAAGATCTAAGGGGGACGGGCAATTCACCCCTCCACTTT.

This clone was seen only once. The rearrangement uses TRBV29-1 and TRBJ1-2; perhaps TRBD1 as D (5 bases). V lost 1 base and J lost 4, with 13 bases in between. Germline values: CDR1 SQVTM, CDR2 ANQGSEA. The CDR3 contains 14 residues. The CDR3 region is CSVEGGVQGYGYTF. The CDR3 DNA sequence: TGCAGCGTTGAAGGGGGGGTGCAGGGCTATGGCTACACCTTC.

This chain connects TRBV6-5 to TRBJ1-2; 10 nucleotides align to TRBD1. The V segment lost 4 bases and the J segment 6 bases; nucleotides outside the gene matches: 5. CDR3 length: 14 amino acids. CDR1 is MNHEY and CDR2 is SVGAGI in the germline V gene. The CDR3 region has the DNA TGTGCCAGCAGTTTCGACAGGGGGCATCATGGCTACACCTTC. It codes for CASSFDRGHHGYTF.

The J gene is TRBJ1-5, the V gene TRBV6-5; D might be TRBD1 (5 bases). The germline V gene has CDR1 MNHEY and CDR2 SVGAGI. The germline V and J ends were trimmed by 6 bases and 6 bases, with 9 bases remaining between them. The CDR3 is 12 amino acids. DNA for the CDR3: TGTGCCAGCAGAGGGGAGGGTCAGCCCCAGCATTTT. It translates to CASRGEGQPQHF.

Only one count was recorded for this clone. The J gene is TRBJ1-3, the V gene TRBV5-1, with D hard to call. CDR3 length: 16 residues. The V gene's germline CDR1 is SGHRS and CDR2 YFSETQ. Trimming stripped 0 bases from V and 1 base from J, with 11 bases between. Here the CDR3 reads CASSLALSGSGNTIYF. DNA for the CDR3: TGCGCCAGCAGCTTGGCCCTATCAGGTTCTGGAAACACCATATATTTT. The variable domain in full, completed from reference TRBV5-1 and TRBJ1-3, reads KAGVTQTPRYLIKTRGQQVTLSCSPISGHRSVSWYQQTPGQGLQFLFEYFSETQRNKGNFPGRFSGRQFSNSRSEMNVSTLELGDSALYLCASSLALSGSGNTIYFGEGSWLTVV.

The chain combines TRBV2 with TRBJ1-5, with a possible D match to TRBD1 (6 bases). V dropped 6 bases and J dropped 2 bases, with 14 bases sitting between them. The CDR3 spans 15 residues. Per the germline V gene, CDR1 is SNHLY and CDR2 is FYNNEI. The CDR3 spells CASSTQGTGNQPQHF. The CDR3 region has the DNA TGTGCCAGCAGCACACAGGGTACTGGCAATCAGCCCCAGCATTTT.

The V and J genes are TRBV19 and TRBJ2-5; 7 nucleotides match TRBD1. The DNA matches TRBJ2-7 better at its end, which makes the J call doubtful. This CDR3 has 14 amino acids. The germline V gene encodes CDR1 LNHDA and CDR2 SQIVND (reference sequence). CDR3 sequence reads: CASSIGTDSYEQYF. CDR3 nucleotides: TGTGCCAGTAGTATTGGGACAGATTCCTACGAGCAGTACTTC.

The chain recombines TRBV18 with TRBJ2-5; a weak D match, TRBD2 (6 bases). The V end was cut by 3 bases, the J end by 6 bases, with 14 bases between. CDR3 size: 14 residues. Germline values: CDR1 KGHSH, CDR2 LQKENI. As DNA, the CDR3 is TGTGCCAGCTCACCGGGGGGATCACCGCAGACCCAGTACTTC. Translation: CASSPGGSPQTQYF.

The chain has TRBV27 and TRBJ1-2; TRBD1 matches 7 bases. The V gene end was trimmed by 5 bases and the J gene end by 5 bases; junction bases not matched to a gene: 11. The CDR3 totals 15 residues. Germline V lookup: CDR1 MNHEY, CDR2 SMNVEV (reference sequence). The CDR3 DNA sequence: TGTGCCAGCAGTATATTAGGGGGCGCTAGGTATGGCTACACCTTC. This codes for CASSILGGARYGYTF.

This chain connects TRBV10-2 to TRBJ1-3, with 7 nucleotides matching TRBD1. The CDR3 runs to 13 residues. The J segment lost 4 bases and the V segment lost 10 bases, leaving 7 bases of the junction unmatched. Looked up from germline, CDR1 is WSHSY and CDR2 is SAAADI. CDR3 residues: CATEGALGNTIYF. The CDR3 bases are TGCGCCACCGAGGGGGCCTTAGGAAACACCATATATTTT.

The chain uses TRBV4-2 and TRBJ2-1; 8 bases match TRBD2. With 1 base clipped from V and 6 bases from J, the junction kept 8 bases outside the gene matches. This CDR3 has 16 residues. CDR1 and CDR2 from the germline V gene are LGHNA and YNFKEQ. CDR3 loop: CASSQGNGGAFNEQFF. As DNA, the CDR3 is TGTGCCAGCAGCCAAGGTAACGGGGGGGCGTTCAATGAGCAGTTCTTC.

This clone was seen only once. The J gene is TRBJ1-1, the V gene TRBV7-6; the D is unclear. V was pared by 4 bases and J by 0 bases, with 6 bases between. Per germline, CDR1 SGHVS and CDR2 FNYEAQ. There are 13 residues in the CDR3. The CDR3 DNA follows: TGTGCCAGCAGCTCGACTCTGAACACTGAAGCTTTCTTT. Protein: CASSSTLNTEAFF. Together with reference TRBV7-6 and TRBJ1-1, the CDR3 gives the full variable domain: GAGVSQSPRYKVTKRGQDVALRCDPISGHVSLYWYRQALGQGPEFLTYFNYEAQQDKSGLPNDRFSAERPEGSISTLTIQRTEQRDSAMYRCASSSTLNTEAFFGQGTRLTVV.

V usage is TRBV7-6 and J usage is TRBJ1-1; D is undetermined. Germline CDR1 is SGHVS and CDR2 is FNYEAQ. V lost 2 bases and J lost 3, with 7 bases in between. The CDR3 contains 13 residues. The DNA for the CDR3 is TGTGCCAGCAGCTTAACTACCGACACTGAAGCTTTCTTT. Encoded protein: CASSLTTDTEAFF.

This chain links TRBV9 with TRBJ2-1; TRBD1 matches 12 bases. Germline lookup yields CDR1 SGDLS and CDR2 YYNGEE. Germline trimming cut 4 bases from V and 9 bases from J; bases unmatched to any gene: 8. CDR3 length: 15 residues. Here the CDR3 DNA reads TGTGCCAGCAGCTCCCGGGACAGGGGGCAAAGTGAGCAGTTCTTC. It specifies CASSSRDRGQSEQFF.

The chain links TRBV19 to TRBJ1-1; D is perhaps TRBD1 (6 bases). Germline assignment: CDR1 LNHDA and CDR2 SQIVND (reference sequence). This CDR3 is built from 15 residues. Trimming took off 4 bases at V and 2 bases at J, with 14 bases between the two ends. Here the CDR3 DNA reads TGTGCCAGTAGTAAAGTGGACAGACCCAACACTGAAGCTTTCTTT. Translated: CASSKVDRPNTEAFF.

CDR3 protein: CASSGTGLASNEQFF. In DNA, the CDR3 is TGCGCCAGCAGCGGGACGGGACTAGCGTCCAATGAGCAGTTCTTC. The rearrangement joins TRBV5-1 to TRBJ2-1; 10 nucleotides agree with TRBD2. There are 15 residues in the CDR3. Losses at the gene ends were 4 bases for V and 6 bases for J; bases not matched to a gene: 7. The germline V gene encodes CDR1 SGHRS and CDR2 YFSETQ.

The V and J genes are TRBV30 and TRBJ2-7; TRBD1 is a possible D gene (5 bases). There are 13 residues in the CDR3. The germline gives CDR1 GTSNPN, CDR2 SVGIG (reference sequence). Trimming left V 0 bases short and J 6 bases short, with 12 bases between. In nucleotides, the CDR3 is TGTGCCTGGAGTGTACGCTTCAGGGCCGAGCAGTACTTC. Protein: CAWSVRFRAEQYF. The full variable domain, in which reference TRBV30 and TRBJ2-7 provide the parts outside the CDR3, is SQTIHQWPATLVQPVGSPLSLECTVEGTSNPNLYWYRQAAGRGLQLLFYSVGIGQISSEVPQNLSASRPQDRQFILSSKKLLLSDSGFYLCAWSVRFRAEQYFGPGTRLTVT.

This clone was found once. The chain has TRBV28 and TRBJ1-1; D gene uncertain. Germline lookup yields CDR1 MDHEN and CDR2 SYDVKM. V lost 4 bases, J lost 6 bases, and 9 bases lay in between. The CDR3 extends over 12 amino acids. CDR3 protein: CASSSEKSEAFF. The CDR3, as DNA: TGTGCCAGCAGTTCGGAGAAATCTGAAGCTTTCTTT.

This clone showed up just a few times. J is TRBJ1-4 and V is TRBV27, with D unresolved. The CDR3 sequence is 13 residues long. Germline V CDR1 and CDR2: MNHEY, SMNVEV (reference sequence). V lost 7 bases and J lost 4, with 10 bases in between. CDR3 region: CASKNRDNEKLFF. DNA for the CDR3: TGTGCCAGCAAGAACAGAGATAATGAAAAACTGTTTTTT.

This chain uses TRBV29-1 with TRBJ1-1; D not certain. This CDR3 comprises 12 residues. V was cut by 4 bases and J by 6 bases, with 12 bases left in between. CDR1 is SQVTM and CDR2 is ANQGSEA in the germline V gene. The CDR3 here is CSVGVGWAEAFF. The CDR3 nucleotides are TGCAGCGTTGGGGTCGGGTGGGCTGAAGCTTTCTTT.

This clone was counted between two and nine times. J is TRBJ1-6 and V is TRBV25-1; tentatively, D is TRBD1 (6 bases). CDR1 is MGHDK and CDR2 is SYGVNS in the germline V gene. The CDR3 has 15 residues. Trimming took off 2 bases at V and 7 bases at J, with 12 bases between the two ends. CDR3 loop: CASSERRQANSPLHF. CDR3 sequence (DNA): TGTGCCAGCAGTGAACGGAGACAGGCGAATTCACCCCTCCACTTT.

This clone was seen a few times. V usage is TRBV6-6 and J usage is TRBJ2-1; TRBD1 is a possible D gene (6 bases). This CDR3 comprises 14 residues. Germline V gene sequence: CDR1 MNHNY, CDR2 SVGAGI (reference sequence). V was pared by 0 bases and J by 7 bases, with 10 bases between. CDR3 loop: CASSYSSGANEQFF. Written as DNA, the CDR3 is TGTGCCAGCAGTTACTCATCAGGGGCTAATGAGCAGTTCTTC.

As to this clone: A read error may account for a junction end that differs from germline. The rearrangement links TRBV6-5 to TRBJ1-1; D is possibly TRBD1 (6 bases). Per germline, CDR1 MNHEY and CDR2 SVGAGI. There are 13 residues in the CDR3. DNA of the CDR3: TGTGCCAGCAGTCACTCCGGGACACATGAAGCTTTCTTT. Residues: CASSHSGTHEAFF.

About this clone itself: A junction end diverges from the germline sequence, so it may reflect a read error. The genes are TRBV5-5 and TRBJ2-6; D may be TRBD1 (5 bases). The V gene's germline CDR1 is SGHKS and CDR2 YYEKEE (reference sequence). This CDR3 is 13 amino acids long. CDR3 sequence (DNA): TGTGCCAGCAACCGAGCTGGGGCCAACGGCCTGACTTTC. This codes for CASNRAGANGLTF.